This T cell receptor (beta chain) is drawn from a study of spatial heterogeneity in lung cancer. Across the whole study: Donors were 72 untreated early-stage non-small cell lung cancer patients. Researchers took some blood samples when disease recurrence happened, and first recurrence came after a median of 350 days. Consistent detection of more beta-chain than alpha-chain sequences was observed.

This CDR3 is built from 14 residues. Trimming shortened V by 0 bases and J by 4 bases, and 10 bases separated the two germline ends. Germline V gives CDR1 SGHAT, CDR2 FQNNGV. Time point of the sample: blood taken at disease recurrence. Whole RNA came from tumor, nontumor lung or frozen PBMC and was sequenced without being sorted. This clonotype is medium-sized (0.01 to 0.1%) within its sample. This beta chain turned up in a library designed for alpha chains; as an off-target read, its abundance says little. Every individual TCR cDNA molecule carried its own unique molecular identifier, which allowed correction of PCR and sequencing errors. Via MiXCR, TCRdb re-called the 5' RACE reads, giving one row per CDR3 protein. The top ten clones hold 18% of a sample with around 10,000 distinct CDR3 sequences, around 3.9% of them seen once.

This specimen was PBMCs, taken at recurrence. This TCR was sampled from a female donor with early-stage non-small cell lung cancer. V gene TRBV11-2 combines with J gene TRBJ2-7; no definite D call. The chain's CDR3 is CASSLEVRWYEQYF. The CDR3 DNA sequence: TGTGCCAGCAGCTTAGAGGTCCGTTGGTACGAGCAGTACTTC.